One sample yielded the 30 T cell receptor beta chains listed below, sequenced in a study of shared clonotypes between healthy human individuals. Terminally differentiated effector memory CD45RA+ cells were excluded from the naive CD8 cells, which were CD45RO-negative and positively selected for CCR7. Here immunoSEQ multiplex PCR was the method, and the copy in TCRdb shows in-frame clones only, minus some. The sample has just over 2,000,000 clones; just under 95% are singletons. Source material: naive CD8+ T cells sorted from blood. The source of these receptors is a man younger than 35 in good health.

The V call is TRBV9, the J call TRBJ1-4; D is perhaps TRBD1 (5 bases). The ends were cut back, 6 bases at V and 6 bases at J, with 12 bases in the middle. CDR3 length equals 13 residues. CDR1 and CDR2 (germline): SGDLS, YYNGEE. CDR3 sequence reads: CASNLGGDEKLFF. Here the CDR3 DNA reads TGTGCCAGCAACCTTGGGGGGGATGAAAAACTGTTTTTT.

The DNA for the CDR3 is TGCAGCGTTCCCGGGACGGATCAAGAGACCCAGTACTTC. Protein sequence: CSVPGTDQETQYF. The chain carries TRBV29-1 and TRBJ2-5; D tentatively fits TRBD1 or TRBD2 (5 bases each). Trimming removed 5 bases at V and 2 bases at J, with 12 bases between. This CDR3 spans 13 amino acids. CDR1 SQVTM and CDR2 ANQGSEA come from the germline V gene.

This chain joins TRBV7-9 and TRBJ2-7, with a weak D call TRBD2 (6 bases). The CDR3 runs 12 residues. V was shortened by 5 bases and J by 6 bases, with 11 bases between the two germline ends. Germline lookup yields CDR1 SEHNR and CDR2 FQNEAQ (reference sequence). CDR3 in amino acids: CASSLPGGEQYF. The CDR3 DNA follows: TGTGCCAGCAGCCTCCCCGGGGGCGAGCAGTACTTC.

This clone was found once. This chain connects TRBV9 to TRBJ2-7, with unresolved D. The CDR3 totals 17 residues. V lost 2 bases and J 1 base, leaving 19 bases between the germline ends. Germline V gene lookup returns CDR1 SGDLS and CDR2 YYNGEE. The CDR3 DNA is TGTGCCAGCAGCGTGTCCGGGTTTTCATTCGGATCCTACGAGCAGTACTTC. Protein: CASSVSGFSFGSYEQYF.

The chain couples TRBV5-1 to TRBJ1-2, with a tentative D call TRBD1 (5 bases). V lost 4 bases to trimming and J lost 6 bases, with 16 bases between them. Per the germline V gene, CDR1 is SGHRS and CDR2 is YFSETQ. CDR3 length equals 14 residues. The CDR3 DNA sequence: TGCGCCAGCAGCACGGTCTCAGGGCTCGATGGCTACACCTTC. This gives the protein CASSTVSGLDGYTF.

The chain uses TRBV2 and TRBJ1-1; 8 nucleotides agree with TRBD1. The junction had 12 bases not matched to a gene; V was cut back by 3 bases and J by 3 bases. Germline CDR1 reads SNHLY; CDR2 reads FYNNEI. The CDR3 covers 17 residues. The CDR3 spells CASSDEGQALWDTEAFF. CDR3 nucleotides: TGTGCCAGCAGTGATGAGGGACAGGCTCTTTGGGACACTGAAGCTTTCTTT.

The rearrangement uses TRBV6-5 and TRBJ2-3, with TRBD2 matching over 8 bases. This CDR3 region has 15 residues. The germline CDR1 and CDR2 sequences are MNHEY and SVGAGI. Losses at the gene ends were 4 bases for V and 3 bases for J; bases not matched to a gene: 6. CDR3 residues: CASSFKLAETDTQYF. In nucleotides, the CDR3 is TGTGCCAGCAGTTTCAAACTAGCGGAGACAGATACGCAGTATTTT.

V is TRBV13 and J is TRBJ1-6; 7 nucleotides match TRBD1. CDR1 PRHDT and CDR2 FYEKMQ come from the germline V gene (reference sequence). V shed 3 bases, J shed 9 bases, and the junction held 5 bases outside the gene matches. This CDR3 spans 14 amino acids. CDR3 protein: CASSLNRGGSPLHF. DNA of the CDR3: TGTGCCAGCAGCTTGAACAGGGGTGGTTCACCCCTCCACTTT.

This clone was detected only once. The CDR3 reads CASSLTGPNEQFF. The CDR3 region has the DNA TGTGCCAGCAGCTTGACAGGACCTAATGAGCAGTTCTTC. The chain has TRBV5-6 and TRBJ2-1; the D gene is possibly TRBD1 (5 bases). The CDR3 contains 13 residues. Trimming cost V 1 base and J 7 bases, with 9 bases left between them. In germline, CDR1 is SGHDT, CDR2 YYEEEE.

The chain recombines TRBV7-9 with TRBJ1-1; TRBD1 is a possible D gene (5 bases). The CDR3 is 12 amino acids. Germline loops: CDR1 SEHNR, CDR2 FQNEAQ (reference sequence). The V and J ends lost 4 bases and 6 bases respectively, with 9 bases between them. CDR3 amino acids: CASSWGSAEAFF. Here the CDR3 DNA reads TGTGCCAGCAGCTGGGGGAGCGCTGAAGCTTTCTTT.

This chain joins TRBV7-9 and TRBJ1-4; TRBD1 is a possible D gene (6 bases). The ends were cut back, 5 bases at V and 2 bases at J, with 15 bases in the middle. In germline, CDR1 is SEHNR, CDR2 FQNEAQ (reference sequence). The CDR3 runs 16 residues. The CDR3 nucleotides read TGTGCCAGCAGCCCCTTTATGAGGGGGACTAATGAAAAACTGTTTTTT. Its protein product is CASSPFMRGTNEKLFF.

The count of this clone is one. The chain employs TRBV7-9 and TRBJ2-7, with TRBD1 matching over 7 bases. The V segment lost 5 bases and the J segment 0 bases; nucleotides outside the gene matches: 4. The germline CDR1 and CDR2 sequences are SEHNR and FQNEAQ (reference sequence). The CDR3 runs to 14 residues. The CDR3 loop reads CASSQDRSSYEQYF. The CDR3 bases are TGTGCCAGCAGCCAGGACAGGAGCTCCTACGAGCAGTACTTC.

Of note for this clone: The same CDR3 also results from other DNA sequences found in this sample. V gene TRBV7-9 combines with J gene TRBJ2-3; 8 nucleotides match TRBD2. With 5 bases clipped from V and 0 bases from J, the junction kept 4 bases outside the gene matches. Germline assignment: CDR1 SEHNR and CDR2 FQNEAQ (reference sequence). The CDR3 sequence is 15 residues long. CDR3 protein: CASSQTSGSTDTQYF. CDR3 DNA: TGTGCCAGCAGCCAAACTAGCGGTAGCACAGATACGCAGTATTTT. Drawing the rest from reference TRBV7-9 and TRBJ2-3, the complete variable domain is DTGVSQNPRHKITKRGQNVTFRCDPISEHNRLYWYRQTLGQGPEFLTYFQNEAQLEKSRLLSDRFSAERPKGSFSTLEIQRTEQGDSAMYLCASSQTSGSTDTQYFGPGTRLTVL.

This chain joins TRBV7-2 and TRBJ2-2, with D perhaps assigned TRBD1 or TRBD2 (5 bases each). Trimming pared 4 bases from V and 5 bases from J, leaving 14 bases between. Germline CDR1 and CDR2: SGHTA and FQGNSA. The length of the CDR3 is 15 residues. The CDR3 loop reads CASSSTLEGTGELFF. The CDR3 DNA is TGTGCCAGCAGCTCGACCTTAGAGGGGACCGGGGAGCTGTTTTTT.

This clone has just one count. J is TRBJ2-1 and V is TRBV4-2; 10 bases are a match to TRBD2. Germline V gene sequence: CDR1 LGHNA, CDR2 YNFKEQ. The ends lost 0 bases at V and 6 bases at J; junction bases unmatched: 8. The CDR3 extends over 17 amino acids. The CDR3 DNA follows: TGTGCCAGCAGCCAAGAATTCAGCGGGGGGGTATCCAATGAGCAGTTCTTC. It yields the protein CASSQEFSGGVSNEQFF.

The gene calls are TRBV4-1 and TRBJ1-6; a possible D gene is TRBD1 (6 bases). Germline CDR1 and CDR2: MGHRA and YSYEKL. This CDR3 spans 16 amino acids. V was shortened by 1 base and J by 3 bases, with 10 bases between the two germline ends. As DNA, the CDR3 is TGCGCCAGCAGCCAAGTTTCAGGGGACTATAATTCACCCCTCCACTTT. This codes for CASSQVSGDYNSPLHF.

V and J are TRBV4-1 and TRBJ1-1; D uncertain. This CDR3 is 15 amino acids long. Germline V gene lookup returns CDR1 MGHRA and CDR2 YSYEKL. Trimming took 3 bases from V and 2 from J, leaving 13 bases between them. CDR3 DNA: TGCGCCAGCAGCCATCTGCCCCCGGACAACACTGAAGCTTTCTTT. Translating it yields CASSHLPPDNTEAFF.

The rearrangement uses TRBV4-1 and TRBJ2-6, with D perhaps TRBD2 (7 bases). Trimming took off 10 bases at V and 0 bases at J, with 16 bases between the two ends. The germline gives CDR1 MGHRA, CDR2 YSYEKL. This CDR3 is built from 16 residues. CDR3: CATRGAAVSGANVLTF. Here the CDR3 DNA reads TGCGCCACCCGGGGGGCAGCTGTCTCTGGGGCCAACGTCCTGACTTTC.

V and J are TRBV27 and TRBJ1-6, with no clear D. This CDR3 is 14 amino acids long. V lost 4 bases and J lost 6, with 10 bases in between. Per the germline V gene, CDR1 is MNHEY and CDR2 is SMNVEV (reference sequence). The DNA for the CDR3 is TGTGCCAGCAGTTGGCCAGCCGGTAATTCACCCCTCCACTTT. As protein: CASSWPAGNSPLHF.

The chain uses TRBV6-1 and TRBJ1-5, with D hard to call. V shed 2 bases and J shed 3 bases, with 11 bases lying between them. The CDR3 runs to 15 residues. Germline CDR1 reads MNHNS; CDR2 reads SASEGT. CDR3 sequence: CASSEFGGSNQPQHF. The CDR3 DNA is TGTGCCAGCAGTGAATTCGGTGGATCCAATCAGCCCCAGCATTTT.

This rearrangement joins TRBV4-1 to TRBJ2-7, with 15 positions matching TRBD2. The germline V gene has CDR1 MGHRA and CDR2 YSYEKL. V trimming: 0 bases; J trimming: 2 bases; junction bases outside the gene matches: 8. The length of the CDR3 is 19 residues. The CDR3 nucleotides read TGCGCCAGCAGCCAAGAAAGTAAGGGACTAGCGGGGGGAACCTACGAGCAGTACTTC. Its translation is CASSQESKGLAGGTYEQYF.

The CDR3 reads CASSTPSTEAFF. The CDR3 region has the DNA TGTGCCAGCAGCACCCCTAGCACTGAAGCTTTCTTT. This chain joins TRBV11-2 and TRBJ1-1; no clear D. The germline V gene has CDR1 SGHAT and CDR2 FQNNGV. The CDR3 has 12 residues. V lost 5 bases and J lost 4, with 8 bases in between.

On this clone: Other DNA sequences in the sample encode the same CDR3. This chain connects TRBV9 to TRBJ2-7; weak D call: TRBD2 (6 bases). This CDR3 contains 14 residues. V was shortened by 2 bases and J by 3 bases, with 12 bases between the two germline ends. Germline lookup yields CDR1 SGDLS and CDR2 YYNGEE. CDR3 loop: CASSVGGEDYEQYF. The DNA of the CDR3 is TGTGCCAGCAGCGTTGGAGGGGAGGACTACGAGCAGTACTTC.

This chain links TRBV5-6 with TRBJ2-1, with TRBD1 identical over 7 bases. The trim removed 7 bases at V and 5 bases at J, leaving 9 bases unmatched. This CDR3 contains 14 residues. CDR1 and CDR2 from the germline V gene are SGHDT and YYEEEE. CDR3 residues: CASSPGQDHNEQFF. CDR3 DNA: TGTGCCAGCTCCCCCGGACAGGACCACAATGAGCAGTTCTTC.

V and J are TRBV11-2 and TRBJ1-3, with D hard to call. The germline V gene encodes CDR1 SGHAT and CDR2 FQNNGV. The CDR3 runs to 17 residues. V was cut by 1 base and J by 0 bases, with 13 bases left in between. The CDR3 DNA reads TGTGCCAGCAGCTTAGTAGACGGACGGATCTCTGGAAACACCATATATTTT. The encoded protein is CASSLVDGRISGNTIYF. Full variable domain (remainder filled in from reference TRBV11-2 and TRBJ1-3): EAGVAQSPRYKIIEKRQSVAFWCNPISGHATLYWYQQILGQGPKLLIQFQNNGVVDDSQLPKDRFSAERLKGVDSTLKIQPAKLEDSAVYLCASSLVDGRISGNTIYFGEGSWLTVV.

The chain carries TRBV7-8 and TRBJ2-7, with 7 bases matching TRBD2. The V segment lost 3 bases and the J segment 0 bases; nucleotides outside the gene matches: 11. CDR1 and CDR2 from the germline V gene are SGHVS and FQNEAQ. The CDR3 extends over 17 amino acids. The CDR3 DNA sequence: TGTGCCAGCAGCTTGAGGAGCTTGGGGGGGAGCTCCTACGAGCAGTACTTC. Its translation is CASSLRSLGGSSYEQYF.

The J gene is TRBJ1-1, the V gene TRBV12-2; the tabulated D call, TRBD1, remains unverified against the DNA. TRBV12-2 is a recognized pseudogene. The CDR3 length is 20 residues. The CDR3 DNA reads TGTGCAAGTCGCTTAGATGCCCCCGGAAGGGGGATCCCGTGGGGCACTGAAGCTTTCTTT. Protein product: CASRLDAPGRGIPWGTEAFF.

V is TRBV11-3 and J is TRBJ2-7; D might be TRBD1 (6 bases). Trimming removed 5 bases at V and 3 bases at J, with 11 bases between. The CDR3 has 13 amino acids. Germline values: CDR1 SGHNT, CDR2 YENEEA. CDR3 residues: CASSDRDNYEQYF. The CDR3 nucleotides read TGTGCCAGCAGCGATCGGGACAACTACGAGCAGTACTTC. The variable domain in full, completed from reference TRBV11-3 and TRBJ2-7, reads EAGVVQSPRYKIIEKKQPVAFWCNPISGHNTLYWYLQNLGQGPELLIRYENEEAVDDSQLPKDRFSAERLKGVDSTLKIQPAELGDSAVYLCASSDRDNYEQYFGPGTRLTVT.

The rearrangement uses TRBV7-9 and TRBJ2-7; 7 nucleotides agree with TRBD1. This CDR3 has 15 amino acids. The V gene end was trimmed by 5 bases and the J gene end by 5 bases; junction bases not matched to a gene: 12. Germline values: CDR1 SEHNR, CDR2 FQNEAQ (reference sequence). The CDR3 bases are TGTGCCAGCAGCATACCAGGGGGAAAGAATGACGAGCAGTACTTC. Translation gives CASSIPGGKNDEQYF. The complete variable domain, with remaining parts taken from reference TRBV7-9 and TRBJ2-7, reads DTGVSQNPRHKITKRGQNVTFRCDPISEHNRLYWYRQTLGQGPEFLTYFQNEAQLEKSRLLSDRFSAERPKGSFSTLEIQRTEQGDSAMYLCASSIPGGKNDEQYFGPGTRLTVT.

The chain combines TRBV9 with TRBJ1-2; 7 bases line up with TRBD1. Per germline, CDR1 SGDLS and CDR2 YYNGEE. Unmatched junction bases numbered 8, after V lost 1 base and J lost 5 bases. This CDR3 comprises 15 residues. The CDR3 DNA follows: TGTGCCAGCAGCGTATGGGACAGTCCCCTTTATGGCTACACCTTC. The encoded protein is CASSVWDSPLYGYTF.